These 19 T cell receptor beta chains were sequenced from one sample in a study of T cells in Graves' hyperthyroidism and ophthalmopathy. Using RNA transcripts as the source, TCR beta CDR3 regions were amplified. In the first-round RT-PCR of the TCR CDR3, the HTBI primer set was used. TCRdb re-called the multiplex PCR reads with MiXCR, one entry per CDR3 protein. The sample holds hundreds of thousands of distinct CDR3 sequences, approximately 15% seen once. Sequencing was done on a sample of blood. These receptors were collected from a woman aged 18-30 years with Graves' hyperthyroidism.

This clonotype showed up many times. V usage is TRBV28 and J usage is TRBJ2-1; D uncertain. Germline loops: CDR1 MDHEN, CDR2 SYDVKM. The CDR3 is made up of 11 amino acids. V lost 6 bases and J 6 bases, leaving 6 bases between the germline ends. This CDR3 is CASSTANEQFF. The CDR3, as DNA: TGTGCCAGCAGCACGGCCAATGAGCAGTTCTTC.

On this clonotype: A read error is possible here, since a much larger clone lies one base away. The chain joins TRBV28 to TRBJ2-7; 16 nucleotides line up with TRBD2. There are 17 residues in the CDR3. Germline values: CDR1 MDHEN, CDR2 SYDVKM. DNA for the CDR3: TGTGCCAGCAGTCCGGGACTAGCGGGAGGGCCCTCCTACGGGCAGTACTTC. It specifies CASSPGLAGGPSYGQYF.

This clonotype came up a few times. This sequence joins TRBV5-1 and TRBJ2-5; D gene uncertain. V lost 1 base and J 5 bases, leaving 15 bases between the germline ends. The V gene's germline CDR1 is SGHRS and CDR2 YFSETQ. This CDR3 is built from 15 residues. The CDR3 nucleotides read TGCGCCAGCAGCTTGAGTGGGCCTCGGGTGGAGACCCAGTACTTC. This translates into CASSLSGPRVETQYF.

In this sample, this clonotype turned up many times. This chain links TRBV27 with TRBJ2-2, with D perhaps assigned TRBD1 or TRBD2 (5 bases each). V lost 3 bases to trimming and J lost 4 bases, with 12 bases between them. The CDR3 is 15 amino acids. The germline gives CDR1 MNHEY, CDR2 SMNVEV (reference sequence). The CDR3 protein is CASSLGRGRTGELFF. CDR3 nucleotides: TGTGCCAGCAGTTTGGGTAGGGGACGCACCGGGGAGCTGTTTTTT.

This clonotype was counted ten times or more. The CDR3 bases are TGCAGTGCTATAGTAGGCGGGAGGGCCTGGAATGAGCAGTTCTTC. Its translation is CSAIVGGRAWNEQFF. The gene calls are TRBV20-1 and TRBJ2-1; 9 positions match TRBD2. The germline V gene has CDR1 DFQATT and CDR2 SNEGSKA (reference sequence). Trimming cost V 4 bases and J 7 bases; bases outside gene matches: 11. CDR3 length equals 15 residues.

The sample holds many counts of this clonotype. The rearrangement joins TRBV7-2 to TRBJ2-7; 12 nucleotides align to TRBD2. The CDR3 runs to 19 residues. The trim removed 6 bases at V and 6 bases at J, leaving 21 bases unmatched. Per the germline V gene, CDR1 is SGHTA and CDR2 is FQGNSA. The CDR3 spells CASSFTHRTSGKAGREQYF. The CDR3 coding sequence is TGTGCCAGCAGTTTTACGCATCGGACTAGCGGGAAGGCGGGTCGCGAGCAGTACTTC.

This clonotype came up many times. The chain couples TRBV13 to TRBJ2-2; TRBD2 matches at 8 bases. Per germline, CDR1 PRHDT and CDR2 FYEKMQ (reference sequence). The J segment lost 1 base and the V segment lost 5 bases, leaving 3 bases of the junction unmatched. The CDR3 is 15 residues long. Here the CDR3 DNA reads TGTGCCAGCAGCCGGACTAGCCAGAACACCGGGGAGCTGTTTTTT. This sequence encodes CASSRTSQNTGELFF.

The chain carries TRBV20-1 and TRBJ2-7; the match to TRBD2 covers 11 bases. Germline lookup yields CDR1 DFQATT and CDR2 SNEGSKA (reference sequence). The CDR3 runs to 12 residues. The V gene end was trimmed by 6 bases and the J gene end by 5 bases; junction bases not matched to a gene: 3. CDR3 DNA sequence: TGCAGTGCGGGGGGACTAGCGGACGAGCAGTACTTC. This gives the protein CSAGGLADEQYF.

The rearrangement links TRBV6-5 to TRBJ1-1; weak D call: TRBD1 (6 bases). With 0 bases removed from V and 3 bases from J, the gap between germline ends came to 23 bases. Germline V gene data show CDR1 as MNHEY and CDR2 as SVGAGI. The CDR3 covers 19 residues. The DNA of the CDR3 is TGTGCCAGCAGTTACTCGATGTGGGGGGCCAGGGCCCTACACACTGAAGCTTTCTTT. Protein: CASSYSMWGARALHTEAFF.

Comment on this clonotype: A read error may explain this, as a much larger clone is one base away. Written as DNA, the CDR3 is TGTGCCAGCAACTTAGATTGGGGTGCCGAGCAGTACTTC. This translates into CASNLDWGAEQYF. The chain uses TRBV11-2 and TRBJ2-7, with D uncertain. Germline-derived CDR1 and CDR2 are SGHAT and FQNNGV. The CDR3 spans 13 residues.

There are many counts of this clonotype. The V and J genes are TRBV11-2 and TRBJ1-2; 9 positions agree with TRBD1. Germline trimming cut 5 bases from V and 2 bases from J; bases unmatched to any gene: 9. This CDR3 has 16 amino acids. Germline CDR1 is SGHAT and CDR2 is FQNNGV. The CDR3 nucleotides read TGTGCCAGCAGCCCTACGGCCGGGACAGGGAACTATGGCTACACCTTC. It encodes CASSPTAGTGNYGYTF.

Remarks on this clonotype: A much larger clone lies a single base off, so this may be a read error. The rearrangement uses TRBV2 and TRBJ2-2, with 7 bases fitting TRBD2. From germline, CDR1 is SNHLY and CDR2 FYNNEI. The CDR3 covers 15 residues. Germline trimming cut 6 bases from V and 5 bases from J; bases unmatched to any gene: 9. In DNA, the CDR3 is TGTGCCAGCAGAGGCCCCCGGCGGGGGACCGGGGAGCTGTTTTTT. Protein product: CASRGPRRGTGELFF.

The rearrangement links TRBV5-1 to TRBJ1-3; D unresolved. Germline-derived CDR1 and CDR2 are SGHRS and YFSETQ. Trimming took 3 bases from V and 0 from J, leaving 7 bases between them. This CDR3 region has 14 residues. CDR3 residues: CASSSGISGNTIYF. CDR3 bases: TGCGCCAGCAGCTCCGGCATCTCTGGAAACACCATATATTTT. The full variable domain, rest sourced from reference TRBV5-1 and TRBJ1-3, is KAGVTQTPRYLIKTRGQQVTLSCSPISGHRSVSWYQQTPGQGLQFLFEYFSETQRNKGNFPGRFSGRQFSNSRSEMNVSTLELGDSALYLCASSSGISGNTIYFGEGSWLTVV.

This clonotype was counted at least ten times. V is TRBV6-1 and J is TRBJ2-5; D remains unclear. CDR1 and CDR2 from the germline V gene are MNHNS and SASEGT. This CDR3 has 14 residues. Trimming took off 5 bases at V and 7 bases at J, with 17 bases between the two ends. The CDR3 DNA follows: TGTGCCAGCAGTTCGAAGTGGGTGGTAGCGACCCAGTACTTC. It encodes CASSSKWVVATQYF.

This clonotype has ten or more counts. V gene TRBV6-1 combines with J gene TRBJ2-7, with 13 bases fitting TRBD2. The V segment lost 5 bases and the J segment 6 bases; nucleotides outside the gene matches: 4. The CDR3 is made up of 14 amino acids. Germline V gene data show CDR1 as MNHNS and CDR2 as SASEGT. CDR3 sequence (DNA): TGTGCCAGCAGTAAAGGGACTAGCGGGGCCGAGCAGTACTTC. It is translated as CASSKGTSGAEQYF.

In regard to this clonotype: This may come from a read error, since a much larger clone is one base off. J is TRBJ2-3 and V is TRBV6-1; no reliable D call. V was clipped by 2 bases and J by 0 bases, with 15 bases between them. Germline V gene sequence: CDR1 MNHNS, CDR2 SASEGT. CDR3 length: 17 amino acids. The chain's CDR3 is CASSEYWSKSSTDTQYF. The CDR3 DNA follows: TGTGCCAGCAGTGAATATTGGAGCAAATCTAGCACAGATACGCAGTATTTT.

This clonotype has at least ten counts. This chain joins TRBV18 and TRBJ1-2; D gene unclear. The CDR3 is 14 residues long. Deletions cut 3 bases from V and 1 base from J, with 9 bases between. Germline values: CDR1 KGHSH, CDR2 LQKENI. The CDR3 DNA sequence: TGTGCCAGCTCACCCAGAAGAGATAACTATGGCTACACCTTC. It translates to CASSPRRDNYGYTF.

The rearrangement links TRBV5-6 to TRBJ1-1; TRBD1 is a possible D gene (5 bases). This CDR3 has 16 residues. V lost 4 bases, J lost 7 bases, and 23 bases lay in between. Per the germline V gene, CDR1 is SGHDT and CDR2 is YYEEEE. In nucleotides, the CDR3 is TGTGCCAGCAGCCTGGGGGTTGTCGGGGGGAGGTATGAAGCTTTCTTT. Translated: CASSLGVVGGRYEAFF.

This clonotype was detected many times. This chain joins TRBV3-1 and TRBJ2-2; D ambiguous. V gave up 3 bases and J gave up 4 bases, with 12 bases separating them. Germline values: CDR1 LGHDT, CDR2 YNNKEL (reference sequence). The CDR3 is 15 amino acids. The CDR3 nucleotides are TGTGCCAGCAGCCAGGGTCGGAAGATCACCGGGGAGCTGTTTTTT. It translates to CASSQGRKITGELFF.